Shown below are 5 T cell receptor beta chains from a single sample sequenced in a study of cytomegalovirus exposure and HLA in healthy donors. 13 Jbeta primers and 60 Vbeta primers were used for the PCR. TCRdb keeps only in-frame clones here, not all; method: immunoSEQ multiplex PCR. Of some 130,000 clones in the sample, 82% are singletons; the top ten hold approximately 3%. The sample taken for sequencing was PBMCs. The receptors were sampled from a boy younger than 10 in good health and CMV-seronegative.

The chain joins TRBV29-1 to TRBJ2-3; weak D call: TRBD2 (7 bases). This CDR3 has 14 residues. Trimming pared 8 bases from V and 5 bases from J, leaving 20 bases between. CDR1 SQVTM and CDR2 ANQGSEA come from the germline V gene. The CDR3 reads CSSNGGANEDTQYF. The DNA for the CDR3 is TGCAGCTCCAATGGGGGGGCGAATGAAGATACGCAGTATTTT.

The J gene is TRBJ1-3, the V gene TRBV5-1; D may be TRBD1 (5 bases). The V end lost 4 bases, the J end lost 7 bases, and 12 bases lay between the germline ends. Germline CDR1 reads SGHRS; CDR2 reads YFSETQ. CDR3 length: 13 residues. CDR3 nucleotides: TGCGCCAGCAGCGCCTTGACAGAGAACACCATATATTTT. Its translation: CASSALTENTIYF.

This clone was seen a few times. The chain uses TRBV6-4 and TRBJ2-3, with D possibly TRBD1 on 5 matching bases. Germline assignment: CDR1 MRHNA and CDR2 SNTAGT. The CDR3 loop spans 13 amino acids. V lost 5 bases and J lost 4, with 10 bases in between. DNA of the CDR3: TGTGCCAGCAGTTTAGGGGAAGCAGATACGCAGTATTTT. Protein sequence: CASSLGEADTQYF.

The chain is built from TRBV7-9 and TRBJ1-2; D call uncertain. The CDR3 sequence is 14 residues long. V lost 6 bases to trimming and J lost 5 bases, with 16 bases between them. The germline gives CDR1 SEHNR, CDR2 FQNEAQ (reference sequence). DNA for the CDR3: TGTGCCAGCAGTAGTGGGCAGACAAGTTATGGCTACACCTTC. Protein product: CASSSGQTSYGYTF. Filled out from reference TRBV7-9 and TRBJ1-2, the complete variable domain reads DTGVSQNPRHKITKRGQNVTFRCDPISEHNRLYWYRQTLGQGPEFLTYFQNEAQLEKSRLLSDRFSAERPKGSFSTLEIQRTEQGDSAMYLCASSSGQTSYGYTFGSGTRLTVV.

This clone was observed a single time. The CDR3 region has the DNA TGTGCCAGCAGTCGGCGGGGCTACAAGAACACTGAAGCTTTCTTT. Encoded protein: CASSRRGYKNTEAFF. The chain has TRBV5-6 and TRBJ1-1; the D gene is possibly TRBD1 (5 bases). V was shortened by 5 bases and J by 1 base, with 15 bases between the two germline ends. Germline V CDR1 and CDR2: SGHDT, YYEEEE. The CDR3 runs 15 residues.